This entry is about one TCR beta chain. This specimen comes from a study of blood T cells in healthy people across ages. The second PCR ran about 6 to 12 cycles with a sample-barcoded 5' primer and J-beta primers. TCRdb used MiXCR to reprocess the 5' RACE reads, holding one entry per CDR3 protein. Of approximately 800,000 distinct CDR3 sequences listed, roughly 50% are singletons. With 8 bases clipped from V and 6 bases from J, the junction kept 10 bases outside the gene matches. The CDR3 spans 14 residues. CDR1 is SGHTA, CDR2 FQGNSA, per germline. The source material was blood. The TCR comes from a man in his forties in good health. The V gene is TRBV7-2, the J gene TRBJ2-3; 8 bases fit TRBD2. CDR3 in DNA: TGTGCCAGCCTTCGGGGAAGCGGGAGTGATACGCAGTATTTT. Amino acids: CASLRGSGSDTQYF.